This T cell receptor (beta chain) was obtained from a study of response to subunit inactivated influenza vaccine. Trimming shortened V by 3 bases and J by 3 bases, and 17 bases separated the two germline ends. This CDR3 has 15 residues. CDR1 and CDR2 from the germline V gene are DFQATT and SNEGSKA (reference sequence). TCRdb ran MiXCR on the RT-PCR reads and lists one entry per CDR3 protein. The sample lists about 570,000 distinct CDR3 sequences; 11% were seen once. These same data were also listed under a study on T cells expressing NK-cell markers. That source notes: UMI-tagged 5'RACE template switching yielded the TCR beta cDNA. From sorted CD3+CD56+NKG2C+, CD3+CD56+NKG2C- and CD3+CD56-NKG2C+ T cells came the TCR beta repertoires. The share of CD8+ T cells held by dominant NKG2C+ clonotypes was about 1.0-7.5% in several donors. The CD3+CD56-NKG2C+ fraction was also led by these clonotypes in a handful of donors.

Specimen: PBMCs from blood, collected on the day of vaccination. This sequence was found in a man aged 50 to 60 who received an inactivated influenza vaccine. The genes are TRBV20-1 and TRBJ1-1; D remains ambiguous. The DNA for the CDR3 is TGCAGTGCTAGGTTGACCGGGCCCGTTCACACTGAAGCTTTCTTT. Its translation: CSARLTGPVHTEAFF.